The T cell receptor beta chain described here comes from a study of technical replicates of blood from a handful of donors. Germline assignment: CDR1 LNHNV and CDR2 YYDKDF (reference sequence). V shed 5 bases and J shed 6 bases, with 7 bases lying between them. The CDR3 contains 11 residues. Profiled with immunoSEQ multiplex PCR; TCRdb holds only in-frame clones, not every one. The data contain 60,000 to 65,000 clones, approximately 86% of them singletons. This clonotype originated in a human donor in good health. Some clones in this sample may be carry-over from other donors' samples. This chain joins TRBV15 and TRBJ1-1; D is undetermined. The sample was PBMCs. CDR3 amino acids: CATSERSEAFF. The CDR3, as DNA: TGTGCCACCAGCGAGAGATCTGAAGCTTTCTTT.